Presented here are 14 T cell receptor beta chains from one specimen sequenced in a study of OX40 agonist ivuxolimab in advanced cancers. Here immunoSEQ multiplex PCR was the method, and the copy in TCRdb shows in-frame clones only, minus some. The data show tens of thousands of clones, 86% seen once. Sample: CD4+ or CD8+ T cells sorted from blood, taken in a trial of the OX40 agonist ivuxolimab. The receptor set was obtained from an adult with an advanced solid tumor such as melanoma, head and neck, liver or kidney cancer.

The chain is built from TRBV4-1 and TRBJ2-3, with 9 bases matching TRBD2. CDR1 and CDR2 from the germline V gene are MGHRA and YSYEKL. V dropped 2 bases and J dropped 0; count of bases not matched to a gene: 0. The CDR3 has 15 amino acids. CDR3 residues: CASSQTSGSTDTQYF. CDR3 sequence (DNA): TGCGCCAGCAGCCAAACTAGCGGGAGCACAGATACGCAGTATTTT.

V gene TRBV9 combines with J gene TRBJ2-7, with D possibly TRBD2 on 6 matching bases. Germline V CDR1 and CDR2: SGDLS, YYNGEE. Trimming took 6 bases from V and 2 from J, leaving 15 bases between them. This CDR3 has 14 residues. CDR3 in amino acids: CASIRKGGPYEQYF. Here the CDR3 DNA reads TGTGCCAGCATCCGAAAGGGAGGCCCCTACGAGCAGTACTTC.

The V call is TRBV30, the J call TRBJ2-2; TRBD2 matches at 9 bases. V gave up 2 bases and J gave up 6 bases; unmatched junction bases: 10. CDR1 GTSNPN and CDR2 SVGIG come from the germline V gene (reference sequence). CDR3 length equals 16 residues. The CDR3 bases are TGTGCCTGGAGTTTCAAGAGCGGGAGGTTTGCCGGGGAGCTGTTTTTT. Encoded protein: CAWSFKSGRFAGELFF.

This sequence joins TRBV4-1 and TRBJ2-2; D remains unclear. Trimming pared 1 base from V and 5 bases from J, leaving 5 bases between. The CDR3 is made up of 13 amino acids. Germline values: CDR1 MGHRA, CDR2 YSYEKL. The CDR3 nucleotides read TGCGCCAGCAGCCAAGTGGAGACCGGGGAGCTGTTTTTT. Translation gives CASSQVETGELFF.

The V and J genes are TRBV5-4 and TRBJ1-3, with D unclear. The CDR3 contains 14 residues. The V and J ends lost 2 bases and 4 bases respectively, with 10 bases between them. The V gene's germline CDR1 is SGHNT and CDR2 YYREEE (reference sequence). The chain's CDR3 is CASSLGGSGNTIYF. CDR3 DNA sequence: TGTGCCAGCAGCTTAGGAGGGTCCGGAAACACCATATATTTT.

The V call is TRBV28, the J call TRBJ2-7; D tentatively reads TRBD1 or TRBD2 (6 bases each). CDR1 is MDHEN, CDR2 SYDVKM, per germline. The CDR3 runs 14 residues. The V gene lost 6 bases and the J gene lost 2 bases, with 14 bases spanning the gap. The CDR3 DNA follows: TGTGCCAGCAGCCTACAGGGACTGCCCTACGAGCAGTACTTC. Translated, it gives CASSLQGLPYEQYF. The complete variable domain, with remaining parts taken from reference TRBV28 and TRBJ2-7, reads DVKVTQSSRYLVKRTGEKVFLECVQDMDHENMFWYRQDPGLGLRLIYFSYDVKMKEKGDIPEGYSVSREKKERFSLILESASTNQTSMYLCASSLQGLPYEQYFGPGTRLTVT.

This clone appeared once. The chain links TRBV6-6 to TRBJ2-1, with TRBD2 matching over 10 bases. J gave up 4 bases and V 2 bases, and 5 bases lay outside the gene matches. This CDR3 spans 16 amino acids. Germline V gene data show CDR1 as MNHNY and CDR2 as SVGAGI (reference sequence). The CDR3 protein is CASSYTLAGEYNEQFF. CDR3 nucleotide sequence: TGTGCCAGCAGTTACACCCTAGCGGGAGAGTACAATGAGCAGTTCTTC.

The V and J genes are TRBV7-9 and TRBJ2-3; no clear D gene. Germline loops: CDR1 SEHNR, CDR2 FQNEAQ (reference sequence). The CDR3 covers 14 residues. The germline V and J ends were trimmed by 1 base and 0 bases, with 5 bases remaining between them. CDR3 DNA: TGTGCCAGCAGCTTAGTGTTGAGCACAGATACGCAGTATTTT. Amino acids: CASSLVLSTDTQYF.

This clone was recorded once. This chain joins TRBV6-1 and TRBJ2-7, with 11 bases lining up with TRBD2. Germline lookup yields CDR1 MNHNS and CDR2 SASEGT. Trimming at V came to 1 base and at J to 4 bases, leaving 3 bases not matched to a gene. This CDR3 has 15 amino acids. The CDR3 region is CASSEDSSGGYEQYF. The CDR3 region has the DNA TGTGCCAGCAGTGAAGATTCTAGCGGGGGGTACGAGCAGTACTTC.

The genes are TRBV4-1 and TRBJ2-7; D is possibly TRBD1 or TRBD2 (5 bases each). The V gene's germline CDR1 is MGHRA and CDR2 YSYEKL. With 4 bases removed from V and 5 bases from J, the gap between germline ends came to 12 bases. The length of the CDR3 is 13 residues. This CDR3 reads CASSPKGSNEQYF. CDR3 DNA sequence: TGCGCCAGCAGCCCGAAGGGGAGCAACGAGCAGTACTTC.

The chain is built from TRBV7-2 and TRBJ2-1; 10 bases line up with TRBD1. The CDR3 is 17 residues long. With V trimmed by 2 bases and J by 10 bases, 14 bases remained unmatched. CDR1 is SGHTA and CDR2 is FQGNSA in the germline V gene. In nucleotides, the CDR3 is TGTGCCAGCAGCTTATTCCCCGCGGGACAGGGGCCAGGGGAGCAGTTCTTC. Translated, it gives CASSLFPAGQGPGEQFF.

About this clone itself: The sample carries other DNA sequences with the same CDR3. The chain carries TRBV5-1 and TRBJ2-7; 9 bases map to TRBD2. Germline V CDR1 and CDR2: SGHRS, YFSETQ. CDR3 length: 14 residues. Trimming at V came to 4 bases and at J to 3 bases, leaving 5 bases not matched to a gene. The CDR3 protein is CASSPGTSSYEQYF. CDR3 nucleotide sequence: TGCGCCAGCAGCCCCGGGACTAGCAGCTACGAGCAGTACTTC.

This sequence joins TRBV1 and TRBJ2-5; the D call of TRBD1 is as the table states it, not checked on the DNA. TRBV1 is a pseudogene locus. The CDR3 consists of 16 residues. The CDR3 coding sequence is TGCACCAGCAGCCAAGATTCTTGGACAGACCAAGAGACCCAGTACTTC. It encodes CTSSQDSWTDQETQYF.

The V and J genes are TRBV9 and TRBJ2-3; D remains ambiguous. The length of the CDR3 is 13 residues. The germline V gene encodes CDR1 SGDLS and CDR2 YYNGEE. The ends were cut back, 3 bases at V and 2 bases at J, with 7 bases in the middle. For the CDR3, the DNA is TGTGCCAGCAGCGGGGGATCCACAGATACGCAGTATTTT. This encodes CASSGGSTDTQYF.